The rows below give T cell receptor beta chains drawn from one sample of a study of OX40 agonist ivuxolimab in advanced cancers. Assay used: immunoSEQ multiplex PCR; TCRdb lists only in-frame clones, some missing. Counted here are some 150,000 clones, 75% to 95% occurring once; the ten biggest clones make up less than 1.1%. The sample here was CD4+ or CD8+ T cells sorted from blood, taken in a trial of the OX40 agonist ivuxolimab. Every receptor here comes from an adult with an advanced solid tumor such as melanoma, head and neck, liver or kidney cancer. CDR3s include the opening cysteine and the closing phenylalanine or tryptophan. The D gene is left open where the match is weak. Expanded clones get a size class; other rows say once, few or many, or leave the size out.

D gene | clone size | J gene | V gene | CDR3 DNA | CDR3 protein
TRBD2 | few | TRBJ2-1 | TRBV4-1 | TGCGCCAGCAGCCAAGTCTCCGGGACTAGTTTGTTCTTC | CASSQVSGTSLFF
. | . | TRBJ1-2 | TRBV30 | TGTGCCTGGGACCTCGGCGGGGGGGATTCCTATGGCTACACCTTC | CAWDLGGGDSYGYTF
TRBD1 | . | TRBJ2-7 | TRBV6-5 | TGTGCCAGCAGTTACTCGGGACAGGACTACGAGCAGTACTTC | CASSYSGQDYEQYF
. | . | TRBJ2-3 | TRBV5-1 | TGCGCCAGCAGCCTCGTGTTTAGCGGAAGCACAGATACGCAGTATTTT | CASSLVFSGSTDTQYF
. | . | TRBJ2-5 | TRBV6-5 | TGTGCCAGCAGTTACTCCACCGGGGCTCGAGAGACCCAGTACTTC | CASSYSTGARETQYF
TRBD1 | . | TRBJ1-1 | TRBV10-1 | TGCGCCAGCAGTTTTTACAGGGGTGGCACTGAAGCTTTCTTT | CASSFYRGGTEAFF
TRBD2 | . | TRBJ2-1 | TRBV11-3 | TGTGCCAGCAGCTTAGCACTAGCGGGTCCCAATGAGCAGTTCTTC | CASSLALAGPNEQFF
. | . | TRBJ2-6 | TRBV11-2 | TGTGCCAGCAGCCCCATTTGGGCTGGGGCCAACGTCCTGACTTTC | CASSPIWAGANVLTF
. | . | TRBJ1-5 | TRBV11-2 | TGTGCCAGCAGCTCTGGTATCCAGCCCCAGCATTTT | CASSSGIQPQHF
TRBD1 | once | TRBJ1-2 | TRBV7-3 | TGTGCCAGCAGCTTAAACGGACAGGGGGATGGCTACACCTTC | CASSLNGQGDGYTF
. | . | TRBJ1-1 | TRBV5-1 | TGCGCCAGCAGCTCCCGGACGGGGGGGGGCACTGAAGCTTTCTTT | CASSSRTGGGTEAFF
. | . | TRBJ1-2 | TRBV7-9 | TGTGCCAGCAGCCGTGGGACTAACTATGGCTACACCTTC | CASSRGTNYGYTF
TRBD1 | . | TRBJ1-1 | TRBV2 | TGTGCCAGCACGACAGGGGCTGGAGGGGGAGCTTTCTTT | CASTTGAGGGAFF
TRBD1 | . | TRBJ2-6 | TRBV19 | TGTGCCAGTATTAGCCTGACAGGGAAGGGCTCTGGGGCCAACGTCCTGACTTTC | CASISLTGKGSGANVLTF
TRBD1 | . | TRBJ2-2 | TRBV27 | TGTGCCAGCAGTCCGACAGGGCGGAACACCGGGGAGCTGTTTTTT | CASSPTGRNTGELFF
. | . | TRBJ2-5 | TRBV28 | TGTGCCAGCAGTTTTACCAAAGGAATATCCTCTCAAGAGACCCAGTACTTC | CASSFTKGISSQETQYF
TRBD1 | . | TRBJ1-4 | TRBV29-1 | TGCAGCGTGAAGACCCCTGGGGACAGGGGGCTTGAAAAACTGTTTTTT | CSVKTPGDRGLEKLFF
. | . | TRBJ1-2 | TRBV4-3 | TGCGCCAGCAGCCAGGGACCACTCGCAAACTATGGCTACACCTTC | CASSQGPLANYGYTF
TRBD1 | . | TRBJ1-2 | TRBV6-5 | TGTGCCAGTGCAATAACAGGGGCTGACTATGGCTACACCTTC | CASAITGADYGYTF
. | . | TRBJ1-1 | TRBV6-1 | TGTGCCAGCAGTGAAGGTTACGGGAACACTGAAGCTTTCTTT | CASSEGYGNTEAFF
TRBD1 | . | TRBJ1-2 | TRBV6-1 | TGTGCCAGCAGTGAAGGGACAGGGCTGGTGTATGGCTACACCTTC | CASSEGTGLVYGYTF
TRBD2 | . | TRBJ2-1 | TRBV6-6 | TGTGCCAGCAGTTCTAGCGGGAACGACTACAATGAGCAGTTCTTC | CASSSSGNDYNEQFF
. | . | TRBJ1-1 | TRBV9 | TGTGCCAGCAGCGTAGTAACCCCCGGCGGGGACACTGAAGCTTTCTTT | CASSVVTPGGDTEAFF
. | . | TRBJ1-4 | TRBV4-2 | TGTGCCAGCAGCCAAGGGGCCACCATGACAACTAATGAAAAACTGTTTTTT | CASSQGATMTTNEKLFF
. | once | TRBJ1-1 | TRBV7-2 | TGTGCCAGCAGTATTACAGGGTTCACTGAAGCTTTCTTT | CASSITGFTEAFF
. | . | TRBJ2-3 | TRBV5-1 | TGCGCCAGCAGCTCCCCCGGTAGTCGGGGGGATACGCAGTATTTT | CASSSPGSRGDTQYF
. | . | TRBJ1-2 | TRBV28 | TGTGCCAGCAGTTTCCAGGACCCAACCTATGGCTACACCTTC | CASSFQDPTYGYTF
TRBD1 | . | TRBJ2-5 | TRBV27 | TGTGCCAGCAGTTATCTGCGACAGGGTATGGGGGAGACCCAGTACTTC | CASSYLRQGMGETQYF
TRBD2 | few | TRBJ2-7 | TRBV27 | TGTGCCAGCAAGAAAAGCGGGAGCTCCTACGAGCAGTACTTC | CASKKSGSSYEQYF
. | . | TRBJ1-2 | TRBV29-1 | TGCAGCGTTGACTCCCAGGGGCTCGGTGACACCTTC | CSVDSQGLGDTF
. | . | TRBJ2-7 | TRBV5-1 | TGCGCCAGCAGCTTCTCCGGATCCAGCTCCTACGAGCAGTACTTC | CASSFSGSSSYEQYF
. | . | TRBJ2-7 | TRBV15 | TGTGCCACCAGCGGAGCTTCCTCGGGACCCCGCTCCTACGAGCAGTACTTC | CATSGASSGPRSYEQYF
. | . | TRBJ2-2 | TRBV5-1 | TGCGCCAGCAGCTTGGTGGCTAGCGGGGAGCTGTTTTTT | CASSLVASGELFF
. | . | TRBJ2-5 | TRBV5-4 | TGTGCCAGCAGCCTGGACCGTCAAGAGACCCAGTACTTC | CASSLDRQETQYF
TRBD1 | . | TRBJ2-2 | TRBV19 | TGTGCCAGTATTAGACGGACAGGGCCGAACACCGGGGAGCTGTTTTTT | CASIRRTGPNTGELFF
TRBD1 | . | TRBJ2-7 | TRBV5-4 | TGTGCCAGCAGCCGGGACAGGGAAGGCGAGCAGTACTTC | CASSRDREGEQYF
. | . | TRBJ2-6 | TRBV5-1 | TGCGCCAGCAGCTTGGAGAGGGCCCCCGTCCTGACTTTC | CASSLERAPVLTF
. | . | TRBJ2-2 | TRBV27 | TGTGCCAGCAGTTTTGGAGCCGGGGAGCTGTTTTTT | CASSFGAGELFF
. | . | TRBJ1-5 | TRBV5-4 | TGTGCCAGCAGCCTAGATAGCAATCAGCCCCAGCATTTT | CASSLDSNQPQHF
. | . | TRBJ2-1 | TRBV11-3 | TGTGCCAGCAGCTTAGGGGCAGCCCTGGGAGAGCAGTTCTTC | CASSLGAALGEQFF
. | . | TRBJ1-1 | TRBV7-3 | TGTGCCAGCAGCCTACAGGCGAACACTGAAGCTTTCTTT | CASSLQANTEAFF
. | once | TRBJ2-5 | TRBV18 | TGTGCCAGCTCACGGGGGACGCGAGAGACCCAGTACTTC | CASSRGTRETQYF
TRBD1 | . | TRBJ1-5 | TRBV27 | TGTGCCAGCAGAACGGGACAGGGGAGCAATCAGCCCCAGCATTTT | CASRTGQGSNQPQHF
. | . | TRBJ2-1 | TRBV9 | TGTGCCAGCAGAGGAGGCGTCGGGACCTACAATGAGCAGTTCTTC | CASRGGVGTYNEQFF